The 16 T cell receptor beta chains below all came from one sample that was sequenced in a study of blood T cell repertoires in COVID-19 (dated by TCRdb to the early 2020s). Library method: the immunoSEQ multiplex PCR assay. The table was pulled from immuneACCESS by TCRdb, which kept in-frame rearrangements only. Such tables lose some clones; where checked, under half of the loss comes from unresolved V genes, and the rest has no known cause. The sample table records roughly 130,000 clones; around 90% of these occur just once. More than 3% of the sample belongs to the ten largest clones. Sequenced sample: peripheral blood. Every receptor here comes from a man in his fifties or sixties with active COVID-19.

The J gene is TRBJ2-7, the V gene TRBV13; tentative D call: TRBD1 (7 bases). The V end lost 6 bases, the J end lost 0 bases, and 21 bases lay between the germline ends. Per the germline V gene, CDR1 is PRHDT and CDR2 is FYEKMQ (reference sequence). The CDR3 extends over 17 amino acids. The CDR3 spells CASSRGTAKVGSYEQYF. The CDR3 DNA reads as TGTGCCAGCAGTCGCGGGACAGCGAAGGTAGGCTCCTACGAGCAGTACTTC.

The chain joins TRBV6-6 to TRBJ1-4, with D maybe TRBD1 (6 bases). Trimming removed 8 bases at V and 5 bases at J, with 12 bases between. The length of the CDR3 is 13 residues. In germline, CDR1 is MNHNY, CDR2 SVGAGI (reference sequence). The CDR3 sequence is CASRRQVNEKLFF. DNA for the CDR3: TGTGCCAGCCGACGACAGGTCAATGAAAAACTGTTTTTT.

V is TRBV10-1 and J is TRBJ1-2, with no clear D. Trimming cost V 4 bases and J 5 bases, with 17 bases left between them. This CDR3 region has 15 residues. Germline V gene sequence: CDR1 WNHNN, CDR2 SYGVQD (reference sequence). The chain's CDR3 is CASSAGRQEEYGYTF. In DNA, the CDR3 is TGCGCCAGCAGTGCGGGCCGTCAGGAGGAGTATGGCTACACCTTC.

The J gene is TRBJ2-7, the V gene TRBV5-8; 10 bases fit TRBD1. V trimming: 3 bases; J trimming: 0 bases; junction bases outside the gene matches: 9. CDR3 length: 17 amino acids. Germline CDR1 and CDR2: SGHTS and YDEGEE. CDR3 sequence (DNA): TGTGCCAGCAGCTCTCCCTATGGGACAGGGGACTCCTACGAGCAGTACGTC. This sequence encodes CASSSPYGTGDSYEQYV.

Here the CDR3 DNA reads TGTGCCAGTACCCATCAGGGCTTTGGTTCACCCCTCCACTTT. It yields the protein CASTHQGFGSPLHF. The chain employs TRBV19 and TRBJ1-6; a possible D gene is TRBD1 (5 bases). The V end lost 7 bases, the J end lost 9 bases, and 16 bases lay between the germline ends. Germline loops: CDR1 LNHDA, CDR2 SQIVND (reference sequence). The CDR3 runs to 14 residues.

The chain combines TRBV21-1 with TRBJ2-7; the table's D call TRBD1 went unverified against the DNA. TRBV21-1 is a pseudogene. The CDR3 length is 12 residues. Here the CDR3 DNA reads TGTGCCAGCCGACAAGGGGGCTACGAGCAGTACGTC. Its translation: CASRQGGYEQYV.

This clone was observed a single time. The chain couples TRBV7-3 to TRBJ2-3; 9 bases agree with TRBD1. V was clipped by 5 bases and J by 1 base; unmatched bases: 4. Per germline, CDR1 SGHTA and CDR2 FQGTGA. This CDR3 has 15 amino acids. The CDR3 DNA reads TGTGCCAGCAGCCGTACAGGGGGCCGCACAGATACGCAGTATTTT. As protein: CASSRTGGRTDTQYF.

The chain is built from TRBV19 and TRBJ2-5; 7 bases are shared with TRBD2. Germline CDR1 LNHDA, CDR2 SQIVND (reference sequence). The CDR3 loop spans 13 amino acids. V gave up 6 bases and J gave up 5 bases; unmatched junction bases: 6. In DNA, the CDR3 is TGTGCCAGTAGGCCGGGGGGAGTGGAGACCCAGTACTTC. It codes for CASRPGGVETQYF.

The chain is built from TRBV19 and TRBJ2-1; the match to TRBD2 covers 8 bases. The CDR3 has 15 amino acids. CDR1 is LNHDA, CDR2 SQIVND, per germline (reference sequence). V lost 5 bases and J lost 1; bases outside the gene matches: 4. The chain's CDR3 is CASSSLAGSYNEQFF. The CDR3 DNA reads as TGTGCCAGTAGTTCTTTAGCGGGATCCTACAATGAGCAGTTCTTC. The variable domain in full, with the rest retrieved from reference TRBV19 and TRBJ2-1, is DGGITQSPKYLFRKEGQNVTLSCEQNLNHDAMYWYRQDPGQGLRLIYYSQIVNDFQKGDIAEGYSVSREKKESFPLTVTSAQKNPTAFYLCASSSLAGSYNEQFFGPGTRLTVL.

The genes are TRBV5-6 and TRBJ1-3; 9 bases line up with TRBD1. The CDR3 length is 15 residues. Trimming took 0 bases from V and 9 from J; bases not matched to a gene: 7. CDR1 and CDR2 (germline): SGHDT, YYEEEE. The CDR3 region has the DNA TGTGCCAGCAGCTTGGACAGGGGGCTCTACAGCACCATATATTTT. Translating it yields CASSLDRGLYSTIYF.

The V call is TRBV3-1 (or the pseudogene TRBV3-2), the J call TRBJ2-3; TRBD1 agrees at 7 bases. The CDR3 extends over 17 amino acids. Germline lookup yields CDR1 LGHDT and CDR2 YNNKEL (reference sequence). Germline trimming cut 2 bases from V and 5 bases from J; bases unmatched to any gene: 13. The CDR3: CASSQIMSGGYGDTQYF. Written as DNA, the CDR3 is TGTGCCAGCAGCCAAATTATGTCAGGGGGTTATGGAGATACGCAGTATTTT.

The J gene is TRBJ1-5, the V gene TRBV18; 7 bases align to TRBD1. The ends lost 6 bases at V and 7 bases at J; junction bases unmatched: 6. The V gene's germline CDR1 is KGHSH and CDR2 LQKENI. The CDR3 extends over 13 amino acids. In DNA form, the CDR3 reads TGTGCCAGCTCTACAGGGGCGGAGCAGCCCCAGCATTTT. Protein sequence: CASSTGAEQPQHF.

The chain links TRBV19 to TRBJ2-3; TRBD2 aligns across 12 bases. V gave up 10 bases and J gave up 5 bases; unmatched junction bases: 7. The length of the CDR3 is 14 residues. Germline V gene data show CDR1 as LNHDA and CDR2 as SQIVND (reference sequence). CDR3 nucleotides: TGTGCCACCTGGCCTAGCGGGAGGGAAGATACGCAGTATTTT. As protein: CATWPSGREDTQYF.

The rearrangement uses TRBV2 and TRBJ2-5, with D perhaps TRBD2 (6 bases). The germline CDR1 and CDR2 sequences are SNHLY and FYNNEI. The CDR3 is 14 residues long. The V end lost 6 bases, the J end lost 1 base, and 12 bases lay between the germline ends. The CDR3 nucleotides are TGTGCCAGCAGGTATCCGGAGGGCCAAGAGACCCAGTACTTC. Translation gives CASRYPEGQETQYF. The full variable domain, rest sourced from reference TRBV2 and TRBJ2-5, is EPEVTQTPSHQVTQMGQEVILRCVPISNHLYFYWYRQILGQKVEFLVSFYNNEISEKSEIFDDQFSVERPDGSNFTLKIRSTKLEDSAMYFCASRYPEGQETQYFGPGTRLLVL.

The chain has TRBV7-8 and TRBJ1-5; D gene ambiguous. The V and J ends lost 2 bases and 7 bases respectively, with 12 bases between them. CDR3 length equals 14 residues. The germline CDR1 and CDR2 sequences are SGHVS and FQNEAQ. As DNA, the CDR3 is TGTGCCAGCAGCTTATACGCGGGGTCCCAGCCCCAGCATTTT. Translated: CASSLYAGSQPQHF.

The chain is built from TRBV10-3 and TRBJ2-3, with TRBD2 matching 11 bases. The V gene end was trimmed by 7 bases and the J gene end by 2 bases; junction bases not matched to a gene: 2. The CDR3 runs 14 residues. The germline CDR1 and CDR2 sequences are ENHRY and SYGVKD. In nucleotides, the CDR3 is TGTGCCATCACGACTAGCGGGACCACAGATACGCAGTATTTT. The encoded protein is CAITTSGTTDTQYF.